These 23 T cell receptor beta chains were sequenced from one sample in a study of T-cell reconstitution after alpha-beta-depleted transplantation in children. Unique molecular identifiers were used in preparing the TCRbeta library. TCRdb reanalysed the PCR reads using MiXCR and keeps one entry per CDR3 protein. This table holds 350,000 to 400,000 distinct CDR3 sequences, around 21% found once. This sample comprised PBMCs from the stem cell graft donor, obtained from the stem cell graft. These receptors came from a human donor who donated a stem cell graft to a child with acute myeloid leukemia.

The table lists this clonotype with many counts. Germline is not matched at one junction end, which may reflect a read error. The V gene is TRBV12-3 or TRBV12-4, the J gene TRBJ2-7, with 11 nucleotides matching TRBD2. This CDR3 has 16 residues. The CDR3 DNA is TGTGCCAGCAGTCTAGCGGGAGGACTCCTCTCCTACGAGCAGTACTTC. Translated: CASSLAGGLLSYEQYF.

This clonotype was counted a few times. The chain joins TRBV27 to TRBJ2-1, with D maybe TRBD1 (6 bases). Between the trimmed V and J ends, which lost 5 bases and 6 bases, there was a span of 20 bases. The CDR3 covers 16 residues. CDR1 and CDR2 (germline): MNHEY, SMNVEV (reference sequence). The CDR3 protein is CASSPITGKSGNEQFF. The CDR3 bases are TGTGCCAGCAGTCCCATCACAGGGAAGTCCGGCAATGAGCAGTTCTTC.

This sequence joins TRBV4-2 and TRBJ1-1, with no clear D. The CDR3 spans 15 residues. The germline V gene has CDR1 LGHNA and CDR2 YNFKEQ. Trimming took 1 base from V and 0 from J, leaving 9 bases between them. For the CDR3, the DNA is TGTGCCAGCAGCCAAGGAGACTTGATGAACACTGAAGCTTTCTTT. Translated, it gives CASSQGDLMNTEAFF.

The V and J genes are TRBV7-3 and TRBJ2-3, with a possible D match to TRBD1 (5 bases). V dropped 1 base and J dropped 5 bases, with 7 bases sitting between them. CDR1 SGHTA and CDR2 FQGTGA come from the germline V gene. CDR3 length equals 13 residues. CDR3 coding DNA: TGTGCCAGCAGCTTAAATACAGGAGATACGCAGTATTTT. Encoded protein: CASSLNTGDTQYF.

This clonotype came up a few times. This chain joins TRBV7-9 and TRBJ2-7, with 7 bases that match TRBD1. This CDR3 is 17 amino acids long. The V gene's germline CDR1 is SEHNR and CDR2 FQNEAQ (reference sequence). Losses at the gene ends were 0 bases for V and 3 bases for J; bases not matched to a gene: 11. This CDR3 is CASSLAFSGTAVYEQYF. The CDR3 coding sequence is TGTGCCAGCAGCTTAGCTTTTTCCGGGACAGCGGTCTACGAGCAGTACTTC.

At least ten counts were recorded for this clonotype. The chain is built from TRBV5-1 and TRBJ2-5; D unresolved. CDR3 length: 12 residues. CDR1 and CDR2 (germline): SGHRS, YFSETQ. The germline V and J ends were trimmed by 0 bases and 5 bases, with 5 bases remaining between them. The CDR3 nucleotides are TGCGCCAGCAGCTTGGAGGCTGAGACCCAGTACTTC. This codes for CASSLEAETQYF. The full variable domain, with the rest looked up from reference TRBV5-1 and TRBJ2-5, is KAGVTQTPRYLIKTRGQQVTLSCSPISGHRSVSWYQQTPGQGLQFLFEYFSETQRNKGNFPGRFSGRQFSNSRSEMNVSTLELGDSALYLCASSLEAETQYFGPGTRLLVL.

The chain is built from TRBV20-1 and TRBJ2-7; D remains ambiguous. The germline V and J ends were trimmed by 3 bases and 4 bases, with 7 bases remaining between them. Germline V CDR1 and CDR2: DFQATT, SNEGSKA (reference sequence). This CDR3 region has 11 residues. The CDR3 loop reads CSASHPYEQYF. CDR3 sequence (DNA): TGCAGTGCTAGCCATCCGTACGAGCAGTACTTC.

The sample holds a few counts of this clonotype. J is TRBJ2-1 and V is TRBV9; D unresolved. Germline V CDR1 and CDR2: SGDLS, YYNGEE. Trimming stripped 0 bases from V and 3 bases from J, with 10 bases between. This CDR3 has 15 residues. Here the CDR3 DNA reads TGTGCCAGCAGCGTAGCCGGGTTGGACTACAATGAGCAGTTCTTC. This translates into CASSVAGLDYNEQFF.

This clonotype was counted many times. This sequence joins TRBV28 and TRBJ2-7; no firm D call. Germline V gene lookup returns CDR1 MDHEN and CDR2 SYDVKM. The CDR3 covers 13 residues. Trimming took 2 bases from V and 3 from J, leaving 8 bases between them. Written as DNA, the CDR3 is TGTGCCAGCAGTTTAGGCGGTTACTACGAGCAGTACTTC. Protein product: CASSLGGYYEQYF.

The rearrangement uses TRBV12-3 or TRBV12-4 and TRBJ2-7, with a weak D call TRBD2 (5 bases). This CDR3 comprises 14 residues. V lost 4 bases, J lost 0 bases, and 10 bases lay in between. In nucleotides, the CDR3 is TGTGCCAGCAGTTCGAGCGGCCTCTCCTACGAGCAGTACTTC. The encoded protein is CASSSSGLSYEQYF.

The chain links TRBV4-1 to TRBJ2-7; possibly TRBD2 for D (5 bases). V shed 1 base and J shed 6 bases, with 13 bases lying between them. The CDR3 sequence is 14 residues long. Germline loops: CDR1 MGHRA, CDR2 YSYEKL. The DNA for the CDR3 is TGCGCCAGCAGCCAAGTTGACTATGATACCGAGCAGTACTTC. Its protein is CASSQVDYDTEQYF.

CDR3 nucleotides: TGTGCCAGCAGCAAAGAATCTAGCGGGAGGGCCCGGTCCTACGAGCAGTACTTC. Translating it yields CASSKESSGRARSYEQYF. This rearrangement joins TRBV21-1 to TRBJ2-7; the table assigns TRBD2, which was not confirmed against the DNA. TRBV21-1 is a pseudogene segment. CDR3 size: 18 residues.

This clonotype was detected ten times or more. This rearrangement joins TRBV11-3 to TRBJ1-1; D is unresolved. Germline V lookup: CDR1 SGHNT, CDR2 YENEEA. This CDR3 region has 12 residues. V was pared by 5 bases and J by 3 bases, with 7 bases between. In DNA, the CDR3 is TGTGCCAGCAGCCCGCGGGACACTGAAGCTTTCTTT. This gives the protein CASSPRDTEAFF.

This clonotype has ten or more counts. The chain recombines TRBV20-1 with TRBJ2-2; 8 bases map to TRBD2. The V gene end was trimmed by 6 bases and the J gene end by 4 bases; junction bases not matched to a gene: 10. The CDR3 loop spans 15 amino acids. Germline CDR1 reads DFQATT; CDR2 reads SNEGSKA (reference sequence). The chain's CDR3 is CSALRSGSVTGELFF. CDR3 nucleotides: TGCAGTGCCCTTCGGAGCGGGAGTGTCACCGGGGAGCTGTTTTTT.

This clonotype was recorded at least ten times. This chain connects TRBV29-1 to TRBJ2-1, with 7 bases fitting TRBD2. The CDR3 extends over 12 amino acids. Germline V gene data show CDR1 as SQVTM and CDR2 as ANQGSEA. The ends lost 7 bases at V and 2 bases at J; junction bases unmatched: 2. The CDR3 sequence: CSERGAYNEQFF. The CDR3 coding sequence is TGCAGCGAGCGGGGTGCCTACAATGAGCAGTTCTTC.

This clonotype came up many times. The CDR3 bases are TGCAGTGCTACGGACAGGGTGGGGGATGAAAAACTGTTTTTT. The encoded protein is CSATDRVGDEKLFF. V gene TRBV20-1 combines with J gene TRBJ1-4; 8 nucleotides align to TRBD1. This CDR3 has 14 amino acids. Germline V gives CDR1 DFQATT, CDR2 SNEGSKA (reference sequence). V lost 4 bases, J lost 6 bases, and 7 bases stayed unmatched.

The chain employs TRBV20-1 and TRBJ2-7, with 13 positions matching TRBD2. Germline CDR1 DFQATT, CDR2 SNEGSKA (reference sequence). After removal of 0 bases from V and 4 bases from J, the junction contained 6 bases not matched to a gene. The CDR3 runs to 16 residues. The CDR3 coding sequence is TGCAGTGCTAGAGACCCCGGACTAGCGGGAGAGTACGAGCAGTACTTC. It is translated as CSARDPGLAGEYEQYF.

This clonotype was counted between two and nine times. The CDR3: CSVVSVPGETQYF. CDR3 in DNA: TGCAGCGTTGTTTCCGTGCCTGGGGAGACCCAGTACTTC. V and J are TRBV29-1 and TRBJ2-5; D gene unclear. This CDR3 comprises 13 residues. With 4 bases removed from V and 5 bases from J, the gap between germline ends came to 14 bases. Germline V gene sequence: CDR1 SQVTM, CDR2 ANQGSEA.

The gene calls are TRBV6-4 and TRBJ2-7, with D perhaps matching TRBD2 (6 bases). The germline CDR1 and CDR2 sequences are MRHNA and SNTAGT. The V end was cut by 2 bases, the J end by 6 bases, with 11 bases between. CDR3 length: 13 amino acids. The DNA of the CDR3 is TGTGCCAGCAGTGACCGGGAGCGCTCCGAGCAGTACTTC. Protein product: CASSDRERSEQYF.

At least ten counts were recorded for this clonotype. The chain joins TRBV7-3 to TRBJ2-2; D remains unclear. The CDR3 runs to 17 residues. The V gene lost 0 bases and the J gene lost 1 base, with 12 bases spanning the gap. Germline V gives CDR1 SGHTA, CDR2 FQGTGA. CDR3 region: CASSLTSTAWNTGELFF. Written as DNA, the CDR3 is TGTGCCAGCAGCTTAACGTCAACAGCCTGGAACACCGGGGAGCTGTTTTTT.

The chain employs TRBV11-2 and TRBJ2-1, with 15 bases matching TRBD2. The V gene's germline CDR1 is SGHAT and CDR2 FQNNGV. The CDR3 has 19 amino acids. J gave up 2 bases and V 2 bases, and 7 bases lay outside the gene matches. The CDR3 DNA reads as TGTGCCAGCAGCTTATTGGGACTAGCGGGAGGTTTCGCCTACAATGAGCAGTTCTTC. This translates into CASSLLGLAGGFAYNEQFF.

There are many counts of this clonotype. The chain carries TRBV20-1 and TRBJ2-1; D is possibly TRBD2 (5 bases). Germline CDR1 and CDR2: DFQATT and SNEGSKA (reference sequence). Trimming removed 6 bases at V and 4 bases at J, with 10 bases between. CDR3 length: 12 amino acids. CDR3 in DNA: TGCAGTGCCCTTGTAGCGTACAATGAGCAGTTCTTC. It translates to CSALVAYNEQFF.

As to this clonotype: A read error may be the cause here, since a much bigger clone is one base away. This is likely a read error, given that the CDR3 carries no conserved phenylalanine or tryptophan at its end. V usage is TRBV27 and J usage is TRBJ2-7; TRBD2 is a possible D gene (6 bases). The CDR3 extends over 15 amino acids. V lost 5 bases and J lost 0, with 14 bases in between. In germline, CDR1 is MNHEY, CDR2 SMNVEV (reference sequence). The CDR3 loop is CASSTWGRSSYEQYY. The CDR3 DNA follows: TGTGCCAGCAGTACATGGGGGAGGAGCTCCTACGAGCAGTACTAC.